A single sample is the source of the 20 T cell receptor beta chains below, sequenced in a study of cytomegalovirus exposure and HLA in healthy donors. The primer mix had 60 Vbeta and 13 Jbeta primers. Sequenced by immunoSEQ multiplex PCR; TCRdb stores in-frame clones only, minus some. The sample records about 190,000 clones, about 81% being singletons. The material sequenced was PBMCs. Receptor source: a woman between 18 and 30 years old in good health and CMV-seronegative.

The chain is built from TRBV18 and TRBJ2-6; 9 nucleotides match TRBD1. The CDR3 spans 17 residues. Trimming cost V 1 base and J 2 bases; bases outside gene matches: 3. The germline V gene has CDR1 KGHSH and CDR2 LQKENI. CDR3 loop: CASSPQGQGTGANVLTF. CDR3 DNA: TGTGCCAGCTCACCACAAGGACAGGGGACTGGGGCCAACGTCCTGACTTTC.

The V and J genes are TRBV28 and TRBJ1-2; the match to TRBD1 covers 10 bases. CDR3 length: 15 amino acids. V was pared by 6 bases and J by 4 bases, with 8 bases of the junction left unmatched. The V gene's germline CDR1 is MDHEN and CDR2 SYDVKM. The CDR3 reads CASRETGGGSYGYTF. CDR3 DNA sequence: TGTGCCAGCAGGGAGACAGGGGGCGGTAGCTATGGCTACACCTTC.

The chain has TRBV19 and TRBJ1-6; D is undetermined. This CDR3 region has 14 residues. Germline V gene sequence: CDR1 LNHDA, CDR2 SQIVND (reference sequence). V lost 7 bases and J 10 bases, leaving 17 bases between the germline ends. The CDR3 nucleotides read TGTGCCAGTACCCCGGCGAAGCGGCCCTCACCCCTCCACTTT. Encoded protein: CASTPAKRPSPLHF.

The chain has TRBV7-2 and TRBJ1-3; no clear D. This CDR3 is 14 amino acids long. Germline-derived CDR1 and CDR2 are SGHTA and FQGNSA. The germline V and J ends were trimmed by 3 bases and 0 bases, with 6 bases remaining between them. CDR3 protein: CASSFSVSGNTIYF. CDR3 bases: TGTGCCAGCAGCTTCAGTGTCTCTGGAAACACCATATATTTT.

The chain joins TRBV5-6 to TRBJ2-7, with D perhaps TRBD2 (6 bases). V lost 4 bases and J 1 base, leaving 15 bases between the germline ends. The CDR3 spans 15 residues. Germline V gives CDR1 SGHDT, CDR2 YYEEEE. The CDR3 DNA is TGTGCCAGCAGCATAGGGACTCCCTATTCCTACGAGCAGTACTTC. It codes for CASSIGTPYSYEQYF.

J is TRBJ2-7 and V is TRBV29-1, with D possibly being TRBD1 (5 bases). CDR3 length: 15 amino acids. V lost 3 bases, J lost 3 bases, and 18 bases lay in between. The germline CDR1 and CDR2 sequences are SQVTM and ANQGSEA. This CDR3 reads CSVEMVEDMDYEQYF. CDR3 DNA: TGCAGCGTTGAGATGGTTGAGGACATGGACTACGAGCAGTACTTC.

This chain uses TRBV15 with TRBJ1-1; maybe TRBD1 (5 bases). Trimming took off 3 bases at V and 5 bases at J, with 7 bases between the two ends. Germline V lookup: CDR1 LNHNV, CDR2 YYDKDF (reference sequence). This CDR3 has 12 amino acids. As DNA, the CDR3 is TGTGCCACCAGCAGCCAGGGAACTGAAGCTTTCTTT. Translating it yields CATSSQGTEAFF.

Only a few counts were recorded for this clone. The chain is built from TRBV7-8 and TRBJ1-3; tentative D call: TRBD1 (5 bases). This CDR3 comprises 14 residues. Trimming took 0 bases from V and 7 from J, leaving 10 bases between them. Germline V gene data show CDR1 as SGHVS and CDR2 as FQNEAQ. Written as DNA, the CDR3 is TGTGCCAGCAGCTTAGCGGGGCGGAGCAACACCATATATTTT. Protein: CASSLAGRSNTIYF. The variable domain in full, with the rest retrieved from reference TRBV7-8 and TRBJ1-3, is GAGVSQSPRYKVAKRGQDVALRCDPISGHVSLFWYQQALGQGPEFLTYFQNEAQLDKSGLPSDRFFAERPEGSVSTLKIQRTQQEDSAVYLCASSLAGRSNTIYFGEGSWLTVV.

This clone was counted once. This chain uses TRBV25-1 with TRBJ2-5; 11 bases line up with TRBD2. The CDR3 is made up of 16 amino acids. Unmatched junction bases numbered 10, after V lost 6 bases and J lost 4 bases. Germline V gene data show CDR1 as MGHDK and CDR2 as SYGVNS. In DNA form, the CDR3 reads TGTGCCAGCAGACTAGCGGGAGCGGGGGGGGTAGAGACCCAGTACTTC. Translation gives CASRLAGAGGVETQYF.

This chain links TRBV2 with TRBJ2-7; TRBD2 aligns across 7 bases. V trimming: 7 bases; J trimming: 5 bases; junction bases outside the gene matches: 14. Germline V lookup: CDR1 SNHLY, CDR2 FYNNEI. CDR3 length: 15 amino acids. The CDR3 coding sequence is TGTGCCAGCACCGGGGACTTAGCGGGTACCCACGAGCAGTACTTC. Its translation: CASTGDLAGTHEQYF.

The chain combines TRBV5-1 with TRBJ1-1, with no clear D. V lost 4 bases and J lost 6, with 16 bases in between. This CDR3 comprises 14 residues. Germline values: CDR1 SGHRS, CDR2 YFSETQ. CDR3 sequence reads: CASSHTSTWAEAFF. The CDR3 DNA reads as TGCGCCAGCAGCCATACTAGTACATGGGCTGAAGCTTTCTTT.

V gene TRBV29-1 combines with J gene TRBJ2-7, with 10 bases fitting TRBD1. The CDR3 is made up of 12 amino acids. Germline values: CDR1 SQVTM, CDR2 ANQGSEA. V was pared by 7 bases and J by 3 bases, with 3 bases of the junction left unmatched. For the CDR3, the DNA is TGCAGCGGGACAGGGGGGGACTACGAGCAGTACTTC. It specifies CSGTGGDYEQYF.

The gene calls are TRBV30 and TRBJ1-3; D might be TRBD1 (5 bases). Germline V gene sequence: CDR1 GTSNPN, CDR2 SVGIG (reference sequence). The CDR3 is 13 amino acids. V was shortened by 3 bases and J by 0 bases, with 6 bases between the two germline ends. In nucleotides, the CDR3 is TGTGCCTGGAGGCAGGGCTCTGGAAACACCATATATTTT. Translation: CAWRQGSGNTIYF.

This chain uses TRBV30 with TRBJ1-3; D is undetermined. Trimming took 4 bases from V and 0 from J, leaving 7 bases between them. Germline loops: CDR1 GTSNPN, CDR2 SVGIG (reference sequence). This CDR3 comprises 13 residues. The CDR3 DNA follows: TGTGCCTGGAATCAAGCCTCTGGAAACACCATATATTTT. Amino acids: CAWNQASGNTIYF.

This clone has only one observation. The CDR3 does not end in the conserved phenylalanine or tryptophan, so this is likely a read error. The chain combines TRBV29-1 with TRBJ1-2; D perhaps matches TRBD1 (5 bases). This CDR3 contains 14 residues. Trimming took off 0 bases at V and 6 bases at J, with 14 bases between the two ends. Germline-derived CDR1 and CDR2 are SQVTM and ANQGSEA. CDR3 sequence (DNA): TGCAGCGTTGAAGAAAAACAGGTGATGGATGGCTACACCCTC. Its translation: CSVEEKQVMDGYTL.

The V call is TRBV7-2, the J call TRBJ2-1; 10 bases map to TRBD2. V lost 1 base, J lost 4 bases, and 4 bases stayed unmatched. This CDR3 comprises 16 residues. Per the germline V gene, CDR1 is SGHTA and CDR2 is FQGNSA. In nucleotides, the CDR3 is TGTGCCAGCAGCTTAGTAACTAGCGGGAAATACAATGAGCAGTTCTTC. It yields the protein CASSLVTSGKYNEQFF.

The chain couples TRBV28 to TRBJ2-7; tentatively, D is TRBD2 (7 bases). The CDR3 sequence is 14 residues long. V lost 7 bases to trimming and J lost 6 bases, with 19 bases between them. The germline gives CDR1 MDHEN, CDR2 SYDVKM. This CDR3 reads CASITGGAPGEQYF. The CDR3, as DNA: TGTGCCAGCATTACGGGGGGCGCGCCTGGCGAGCAGTACTTC.

This clone was observed a single time. The chain couples TRBV4-1 to TRBJ2-2; 8 bases are a match to TRBD1. The CDR3 has 17 amino acids. J lost 5 bases, V lost 1 base, and 9 bases had no gene match. CDR1 MGHRA and CDR2 YSYEKL come from the germline V gene. DNA for the CDR3: TGCGCCAGCAGCCAAGGGCCGGACAGGGCGGGGACCGGGGAGCTGTTTTTT. Protein sequence: CASSQGPDRAGTGELFF.

The CDR3 region is CASSPRSGQGDTQYF. CDR3 sequence (DNA): TGTGCCAGCAGCCCCCGCTCGGGACAGGGAGATACGCAGTATTTT. The chain joins TRBV9 to TRBJ2-3, with 9 nucleotides matching TRBD1. V shed 4 bases, J shed 5 bases, and the junction held 8 bases outside the gene matches. The CDR3 is made up of 15 amino acids. The germline CDR1 and CDR2 sequences are SGDLS and YYNGEE.

The rearrangement links TRBV7-6 to TRBJ2-7; 12 positions agree with TRBD2. CDR1 and CDR2 from the germline V gene are SGHVS and FNYEAQ. The junction had 9 bases not matched to a gene; V was cut back by 3 bases and J by 3 bases. The CDR3 covers 17 residues. The DNA of the CDR3 is TGTGCCAGCAGCTTGGGGACACTAGCGGGAGGAGTCTACGAGCAGTACTTC. It yields the protein CASSLGTLAGGVYEQYF.